This T cell receptor (beta chain) originates from a study of T-cell reconstitution after alpha-beta-depleted transplantation in children. Whole-study results and caveats: The main origin of T-cell counts and diversity one year after transplant was newly produced T cells. Reportedly, only several hundred clones from non-depleted graft cells drove alpha-beta T-cell counts at about two months.

A word on this clonotype: The antigen remains undetermined.

Unique molecular identifiers were used in preparing the TCRbeta library. TCRdb re-called the PCR reads with MiXCR, one entry per CDR3 protein. The table lists fewer than 700,000 distinct CDR3 sequences, 10% to 15% of them singletons. Trimming took 5 bases from V and 8 from J; bases not matched to a gene: 5. Per germline, CDR1 SGHVS and CDR2 FNYEAQ. The CDR3 sequence is 15 residues long. The sample was PBMCs, mostly from graft donor cells, taken 360 days after TCRalphabeta/CD19-depleted stem cell transplant. The rearrangement links TRBV7-6 to TRBJ2-1; TRBD2 matches at 14 bases. The source of this sequence is a male patient between 10 and 17 years old who had a stem cell transplant for acute myeloid leukemia, so the T cells may come from the graft donor. CDR3 in DNA: TGTGCCAGCAGCCGTGGGACTAGCGGGAGCGATGAGCAGTTCTTC. This translates into CASSRGTSGSDEQFF.